This T cell receptor (beta chain) was recorded in a study of blood T cell repertoires in COVID-19. In the study overall: T cells, B-cell-depleted T cells, or PBMCs provided the cDNA or gDNA that served as material.

J gave up 3 bases and V 7 bases, and 7 bases lay outside the gene matches. The germline V gene encodes CDR1 SEHNR and CDR2 FQNEAQ (reference sequence). The CDR3 runs 15 residues. Only in-frame clones appear in the TCRdb table, and some are missing; sequencing was by immunoSEQ multiplex PCR. This repertoire shows 210,000 or so clones, 70% to 90% found once; its top ten account for about 12%. This sequence was found in a woman younger than 30 who had recovered from COVID-19. The sample was peripheral blood. The chain has TRBV7-9 and TRBJ2-3; TRBD2 agrees at 10 bases. CDR3 sequence reads: CASTPSGRLTDTQYF. DNA of the CDR3: TGTGCCAGCACCCCTAGCGGGAGATTGACAGATACGCAGTATTTT.